The 29 T cell receptor beta chains reported below all come from one sample, sequenced in a study of tumor-infiltrating lymphocytes in oesophageal squamous cell carcinoma. One entry per CDR3 protein, called by TCRdb with MiXCR from the PCR reads. The data show over 15,000 distinct CDR3 sequences, around 43% seen once. Sequenced: blood. The receptors originated from a male donor with esophageal squamous cell carcinoma.

The chain uses TRBV7-4 and TRBJ2-4; possibly TRBD1 for D (5 bases). Trimming took 3 bases from V and 13 from J, leaving 22 bases between them. The CDR3 is made up of 15 amino acids. Germline CDR1 SGHVT, CDR2 SQSDAQ. Written as DNA, the CDR3 is TGTGCCAGCAGCTTGGGGCCTGCGGCCTACAATGAGCAGTACTTC. It is translated as CASSLGPAAYNEQYF. Drawing the rest from reference TRBV7-4 and TRBJ2-4, the complete variable domain is GAGVSQSPRYKVAKRGRDVALRCDSISGHVTLYWYRQTLGQGSEVLTYSQSDAQRDKSGRPSGRFSAERPERSVSTLKIQRTEQGDSAVYLCASSLGPAAYNEQYFGAGTRLSVL.

The rearrangement joins TRBV7-3 to TRBJ2-5, with D possibly being TRBD2 (7 bases). V was trimmed by 5 bases and J by 3 bases, leaving 13 bases between them. The CDR3 spans 14 residues. Per germline, CDR1 SGHTA and CDR2 FQGTGA. In DNA form, the CDR3 reads TGTGCCAGCAGCCAGGGAGGGGGAAAAGAGACCCAGTACTTC. This codes for CASSQGGGKETQYF.

Relative to its sample, this clonotype is medium-sized. The rearrangement uses TRBV6-1 and TRBJ2-1; the match to TRBD2 covers 7 bases. Germline V lookup: CDR1 MNHNS, CDR2 SASEGT. The V gene end was trimmed by 5 bases and the J gene end by 5 bases; junction bases not matched to a gene: 12. There are 16 residues in the CDR3. The CDR3 here is CASSQRRTGGDNEQFF. DNA of the CDR3: TGTGCCAGCAGTCAAAGGAGGACGGGAGGAGACAATGAGCAGTTCTTC.

The chain joins TRBV6-8 to TRBJ1-5, with 7 nucleotides matching TRBD1. V was clipped by 7 bases and J by 0 bases; unmatched bases: 24. This CDR3 has 21 residues. Germline lookup yields CDR1 MNHGY and CDR2 SAAAGT. DNA of the CDR3: TGTGCCAGCACCGAGACGAGGGCCGTGGGAGACAGGGTTTTTAGCAATCAGCCCCAGCATTTT. Residues: CASTETRAVGDRVFSNQPQHF.

The V call is TRBV28, the J call TRBJ2-7; perhaps TRBD2 as D (6 bases). The DNA end is more similar to TRBJ2-1, so the J call may be wrong. Germline V CDR1 and CDR2: MDHEN, SYDVKM. The CDR3 contains 16 residues. CDR3 sequence reads: CASSPSSAISYNEQFF. For the CDR3, the DNA is TGTGCCAGCAGTCCTTCTAGCGCAATCTCCTACAATGAGCAGTTCTTC.

The chain is built from TRBV18 and TRBJ2-3; D might be TRBD2 (6 bases). Germline CDR1 reads KGHSH; CDR2 reads LQKENI. V lost 0 bases and J lost 6, with 10 bases in between. The CDR3 is made up of 14 amino acids. The CDR3 bases are TGTGCCAGCTCACCACCGGGGGGATCGGATACGCAGTATTTT. Its protein is CASSPPGGSDTQYF.

Of note for this clonotype: One junction end does not reproduce the germline sequence, and a read error may be involved. V and J are TRBV11-1 and TRBJ2-4; possible D gene TRBD1, 6 bases. The CDR3 is 14 amino acids. Germline loops: CDR1 SGHAT, CDR2 FQDESV (reference sequence). CDR3 region: CASSSRGSNSPLHF. The CDR3 DNA is TGTGCCAGCAGCTCAAGGGGGTCGAATTCACCCCTCCACTTC.

This clonotype rates as medium-sized. The rearrangement joins TRBV7-2 to TRBJ2-1; the match to TRBD2 covers 8 bases. Germline V gene data show CDR1 as SGHTA and CDR2 as FQGNSA. The CDR3 length is 15 residues. After removal of 5 bases from V and 5 bases from J, the junction contained 8 bases not matched to a gene. Here the CDR3 reads CASSLSSGGNNEQFF. The CDR3 DNA is TGTGCCAGCAGCCTCTCGAGCGGGGGTAACAATGAGCAGTTCTTC.

This chain joins TRBV7-3 and TRBJ2-5, with 7 bases fitting TRBD2. V gave up 0 bases and J gave up 2 bases; unmatched junction bases: 9. Germline CDR1 and CDR2: SGHTA and FQGTGA. CDR3 size: 17 residues. CDR3 in DNA: TGTGCCAGCAGCTTAACCGGGGTAGCGGGCTCTCAAGAGACCCAGTACTTC. Translation: CASSLTGVAGSQETQYF.

This chain uses TRBV7-2 with TRBJ1-1, with 8 bases matching TRBD2. The last part of the DNA fits TRBJ2-1 better; the J call may be wrong. CDR3 length equals 16 residues. CDR1 and CDR2 (germline): SGHTA, FQGNSA. The CDR3 loop reads CASSLGLARSYNEQFF. The CDR3 region has the DNA TGTGCCAGCAGCTTAGGACTAGCGAGATCATACAATGAGCAGTTCTTC.

This clonotype was seen just once. It may be a read error: a sequence one base away is much more abundant. The rearrangement links TRBV5-6 to TRBJ2-4, with no clear D. The end of the DNA fits TRBJ2-1 better, so the J call may be wrong. The CDR3 runs 11 residues. CDR1 and CDR2 from the germline V gene are SGHDT and YYEEEE. The CDR3 DNA follows: TGTGCCAGCAGCCATAATCACGAGCAGTTCTTC. Translated: CASSHNHEQFF.

CDR3 sequence reads: CASSLDVAIYEQYF. CDR3 sequence (DNA): TGTGCCAGCAGCTTAGACGTCGCAATTTACGAGCAGTACTTC. This sequence joins TRBV7-2 and TRBJ1-2; D unresolved. The J call may be mistaken, given a closer DNA end match to TRBJ2-7. CDR1 SGHTA and CDR2 FQGNSA come from the germline V gene. The CDR3 is 14 residues long.

There are many counts of this clonotype. The CDR3 region has the DNA TGTGCCAGCAGTGATGCCGGGAGGAACACCGGGGAGCTGTTTTTT. Residues: CASSDAGRNTGELFF. V gene TRBV25-1 combines with J gene TRBJ2-2; D possibly corresponds to TRBD2 (6 bases). Germline V gives CDR1 MGHDK, CDR2 SYGVNS. The CDR3 sequence is 15 residues long. V was clipped by 3 bases and J by 1 base, with 9 bases between them.

The DNA of the CDR3 is TGTGCCACCAGTGATGGGTCCGAGTCGAACCTCTACGAGCAGTACTTC. It translates to CATSDGSESNLYEQYF. V gene TRBV24-1 combines with J gene TRBJ2-4, with D unresolved. The J call is in doubt because the DNA end fits TRBJ2-7 better. The germline V gene has CDR1 KGHDR and CDR2 SFDVKD. The CDR3 has 16 residues.

The rearrangement uses TRBV3-1 and TRBJ2-3; D is undetermined. V lost 5 bases to trimming and J lost 6 bases, with 9 bases between them. The CDR3 has 12 amino acids. Germline V gene data show CDR1 as LGHDT and CDR2 as YNNKEL (reference sequence). In DNA, the CDR3 is TGTGCCAGCAGCTACACTCTGGATACGCAGTATTTT. Residues: CASSYTLDTQYF.

The chain links TRBV7-9 to TRBJ2-5; 13 nucleotides line up with TRBD2. Matching the DNA end better, TRBJ2-1 makes the J call doubtful. The CDR3 has 18 residues. Germline V lookup: CDR1 SEHNR, CDR2 FQNEAQ (reference sequence). CDR3 in amino acids: CASSLFRTSGRRRNEQFF. The CDR3 DNA is TGTGCCAGCAGCTTATTCCGGACTAGCGGGAGAAGAAGAAATGAGCAGTTCTTC.

This clonotype has only a few counts. This rearrangement joins TRBV19 to TRBJ2-3, with 12 nucleotides matching TRBD1. V was pared by 6 bases and J by 14 bases, with 12 bases of the junction left unmatched. The CDR3 spans 14 residues. Germline-derived CDR1 and CDR2 are LNHDA and SQIVND (reference sequence). In DNA form, the CDR3 reads TGTGCCAGTAGAGGGACAGGGGGCACCGGGGAGCTGTATTTT. It is translated as CASRGTGGTGELYF.

The V and J genes are TRBV30 and TRBJ2-2; TRBD2 might be the D (5 bases). Germline CDR1 reads GTSNPN; CDR2 reads SVGIG (reference sequence). CDR3 length: 13 residues. V was trimmed by 4 bases and J by 6 bases, leaving 12 bases between them. Here the CDR3 reads CAWTRVVAGELFF. The CDR3 DNA reads as TGTGCCTGGACGAGGGTAGTGGCCGGGGAGCTGTTTTTT.

This clonotype came up many times. A read error is likely, as this CDR3 ends without the conserved phenylalanine or tryptophan. The DNA is left out, because the CDR3 cannot be placed on it with certainty; the CDR3 is given as TCRdb lists it. The V call is TRBV7-3, the J call TRBJ2-1; the table's D call, TRBD2, was not checked against the DNA. CDR1 and CDR2 from the germline V gene are SGHTA and FQGTGA. The CDR3 length is 8 residues, termini included. The CDR3 reads CASSLVAG.

This rearrangement joins TRBV7-2 to TRBJ2-3, with D unresolved. V lost 3 bases to trimming and J lost 1 base, with 2 bases between them. CDR1 SGHTA and CDR2 FQGNSA come from the germline V gene. The CDR3 covers 12 residues. The CDR3: CASSLGTDTQYF. CDR3 sequence (DNA): TGTGCCAGCAGCTTGGGCACAGATACGCAGTATTTT. The full variable domain, in which reference TRBV7-2 and TRBJ2-3 provide the parts outside the CDR3, is GAGVSQSPSNKVTEKGKDVELRCDPISGHTALYWYRQSLGQGLEFLIYFQGNSAPDKSGLPSDRFSAERTGGSVSTLTIQRTQQEDSAVYLCASSLGTDTQYFGPGTRLTVL.

For this clonotype: One base away lies a much larger clone, so this may be a sequencing read error. The genes are TRBV7-6 and TRBJ2-1, with 7 bases matching TRBD1. The DNA matches TRBJ2-7 better at its end, which makes the J call doubtful. This CDR3 spans 14 amino acids. Germline values: CDR1 SGHVS, CDR2 FNYEAQ. The CDR3 DNA reads as TGTGCCAGCAGCTTAACCCAGGGGGAAAATGAGCAGTACTTC. It translates to CASSLTQGENEQYF.

This clonotype was found many times. This chain connects TRBV14 to TRBJ1-2; 8 bases match TRBD1. The CDR3 loop spans 15 amino acids. CDR1 and CDR2 from the germline V gene are SGHDN and FVKESK. The ends lost 0 bases at V and 2 bases at J; junction bases unmatched: 2. The CDR3 protein is CASSQDWDRNYGYTF. In DNA form, the CDR3 reads TGTGCCAGCAGCCAAGATTGGGACAGGAACTATGGCTACACCTTC.

The table lists this clonotype with many counts. The gene calls are TRBV6-6 and TRBJ2-7; the D gene is possibly TRBD1 (6 bases). This CDR3 spans 14 amino acids. V lost 2 bases, J lost 3 bases, and 11 bases lay in between. The germline CDR1 and CDR2 sequences are MNHNY and SVGAGI (reference sequence). The CDR3: CASSYGKTGYEQYF. DNA for the CDR3: TGTGCCAGCAGTTACGGGAAGACAGGCTACGAGCAGTACTTC.

This clonotype rates as medium-sized. This sequence joins TRBV10-3 and TRBJ1-1, with D unresolved. V was cut by 1 base and J by 8 bases, with 11 bases left in between. Per germline, CDR1 ENHRY and CDR2 SYGVKD. The CDR3 runs to 13 residues. DNA for the CDR3: TGTGCCATCAGTGAGTTGAGTGACCAAGAAGCTTTCTTT. It translates to CAISELSDQEAFF.

This clonotype was counted a few times. CDR3 in amino acids: CASSERTGGTSTDTQYF. The CDR3 DNA reads as TGTGCCAGCAGTGAACGAACAGGGGGGACTAGCACAGATACGCAGTATTTT. This chain connects TRBV6-1 to TRBJ2-3, with 8 bases that match TRBD1. The V and J ends lost 2 bases and 0 bases, in that order; junction bases with no gene match: 7. CDR3 length: 17 residues. Germline values: CDR1 MNHNS, CDR2 SASEGT.

V usage is TRBV12-3 or TRBV12-4 and J usage is TRBJ2-7; D call uncertain. V was pared by 6 bases and J by 0 bases, with 12 bases between. This CDR3 region has 14 residues. The CDR3 nucleotides are TGTGCCAGCAGGTTACACGAAAACTCCTACGAGCAGTACTTC. Amino acids: CASRLHENSYEQYF.

This clonotype was counted many times. Here the CDR3 DNA reads TGTGCCAGCTCCCCTCAGCCCAACACTGAAGCTTTCTTT. This encodes CASSPQPNTEAFF. V usage is TRBV18 and J usage is TRBJ1-1; D unresolved. Between the trimmed V and J ends, which lost 6 bases and 2 bases, there was a span of 10 bases. Germline V gene lookup returns CDR1 KGHSH and CDR2 LQKENI. This CDR3 has 13 residues.

The V and J genes are TRBV6-2 or TRBV6-3 and TRBJ2-2; D remains ambiguous. The CDR3 is made up of 14 amino acids. CDR1 and CDR2 (germline): MNHEY, SVGEGT. The germline V and J ends were trimmed by 10 bases and 5 bases, with 17 bases remaining between them. This chain's CDR3 is CATKKASTTGELFF. CDR3 coding DNA: TGTGCCACCAAAAAGGCCTCGACGACCGGGGAGCTGTTTTTT.

As to this clonotype: This may come from a read error, since a much larger clone is one base off. This chain links TRBV28 with TRBJ2-1; TRBD1 aligns across 9 bases. The CDR3 has 13 amino acids. CDR1 is MDHEN, CDR2 SYDVKM, per germline. The V and J ends lost 6 bases and 10 bases, in that order; junction bases with no gene match: 7. CDR3 sequence reads: CASRGTGIMEQFF. Here the CDR3 DNA reads TGTGCCAGCAGAGGGACAGGGATTATGGAGCAGTTCTTC.